This entry lists 22 T cell receptor beta chains sequenced from one sample in a study of identical twins' blood T cells. TCRdb itself ran the 5' RACE reads through MiXCR, one entry per CDR3 protein. The data show around 380,000 distinct CDR3 sequences, roughly 31% seen once. Sequencing was carried out using PBMCs. The receptors originated from a woman aged 18-50 years in good health.

This chain connects TRBV15 to TRBJ2-7; the match to TRBD1 covers 8 bases. Germline V gene sequence: CDR1 LNHNV, CDR2 YYDKDF (reference sequence). The CDR3 is 13 amino acids. The junction had 4 bases not matched to a gene; V was cut back by 7 bases and J by 2 bases. The DNA of the CDR3 is TGTGCCACCAAGGACAGGGATACCTACGAGCAGTACTTC. It translates to CATKDRDTYEQYF.

The chain employs TRBV12-5 and TRBJ1-1; D is undetermined. V was cut by 6 bases and J by 6 bases, with 14 bases left in between. The CDR3 length is 13 residues. Germline assignment: CDR1 LGHNT and CDR2 FRNRAP. CDR3 sequence: CASGESGRAEAFF. The CDR3, as DNA: TGTGCTAGTGGCGAGTCAGGAAGAGCTGAAGCTTTCTTT.

The CDR3 bases are TGTGCCAGCAGCCAAGATAGGTGTTCACCCCTCCACTTT. This codes for CASSQDRCSPLHF. J is TRBJ1-6 and V is TRBV3-1; D is unclear. The germline gives CDR1 LGHDT, CDR2 YNNKEL (reference sequence). Trimming pared 0 bases from V and 9 bases from J, leaving 6 bases between. This CDR3 has 13 residues.

Regarding this clonotype: A read error is likely, as this CDR3 ends without the conserved phenylalanine or tryptophan. V usage is TRBV5-1 and J usage is TRBJ1-2, with 8 bases matching TRBD1. CDR1 and CDR2 from the germline V gene are SGHRS and YFSETQ. J was trimmed by 5 bases and V by 5 bases; bases with no gene match: 11. The CDR3 spans 15 residues. CDR3 amino acids: CASRWDRLPLYGYTL. CDR3 DNA: TGCGCCAGCAGATGGGACAGGCTGCCTCTGTATGGCTACACCCTC.

Only a few counts were recorded for this clonotype. The chain is built from TRBV9 and TRBJ1-2; D call uncertain. The germline gives CDR1 SGDLS, CDR2 YYNGEE. The V end was cut by 0 bases, the J end by 0 bases, with 9 bases between. This CDR3 has 15 residues. The CDR3 sequence is CASSVEPATNYGYTF. The CDR3 DNA is TGTGCCAGCAGCGTAGAACCGGCGACTAACTATGGCTACACCTTC.

A word on this clonotype: With a much larger clone just one base away, this may be a read error. The rearrangement joins TRBV11-2 to TRBJ1-1, with no clear D. The CDR3 extends over 14 amino acids. The V gene's germline CDR1 is SGHAT and CDR2 FQNNGV. The CDR3, as DNA: TGTACCAGCAGCCGGACTACTGGGAACACTGAAGCTTTCTTT. As protein: CTSSRTTGNTEAFF.

The chain carries TRBV2 and TRBJ2-5; D could derive from TRBD1 or TRBD2 (5 bases each). The CDR3 is 15 residues long. V was pared by 4 bases and J by 4 bases, with 16 bases between. Germline CDR1 and CDR2: SNHLY and FYNNEI. CDR3 amino acids: CASSVGTRTGETQYF. Here the CDR3 DNA reads TGTGCCAGCAGTGTAGGGACCAGAACGGGAGAGACCCAGTACTTC.

The chain links TRBV10-1 to TRBJ2-1; 8 positions match TRBD2. The CDR3 runs to 13 residues. Germline V lookup: CDR1 WNHNN, CDR2 SYGVQD (reference sequence). The trim removed 3 bases at V and 6 bases at J, leaving 1 base unmatched. The chain's CDR3 is CASSELAANEQFF. CDR3 nucleotides: TGCGCCAGCAGTGAACTAGCGGCCAATGAGCAGTTCTTC.

This clonotype was found once. The CDR3 sequence is CASSPVPSTDTQYF. The CDR3 region has the DNA TGTGCCAGCTCACCGGTCCCTTCCACAGATACGCAGTATTTT. The gene calls are TRBV18 and TRBJ2-3, with unresolved D. CDR3 length: 14 amino acids. The germline V gene encodes CDR1 KGHSH and CDR2 LQKENI. The V end lost 3 bases, the J end lost 2 bases, and 9 bases lay between the germline ends.

The gene calls are TRBV2 and TRBJ2-1; TRBD2 matches 12 bases. V was clipped by 6 bases and J by 6 bases; unmatched bases: 3. The germline gives CDR1 SNHLY, CDR2 FYNNEI. The CDR3 runs 14 residues. The CDR3 region is CASRETSGSNEQFF. DNA of the CDR3: TGTGCCAGCAGGGAGACTAGCGGGAGCAATGAGCAGTTCTTC.

The chain links TRBV6-6 to TRBJ2-1; no firm D call. Trimming took off 1 base at V and 7 bases at J, with 11 bases between the two ends. This CDR3 spans 14 amino acids. Germline V gene lookup returns CDR1 MNHNY and CDR2 SVGAGI (reference sequence). In DNA, the CDR3 is TGTGCCAGCAGTTACTTCGGTGCCAGGAATGAGCAGTTCTTC. It specifies CASSYFGARNEQFF.

This sequence joins TRBV5-6 and TRBJ2-2; D not certain. The CDR3 covers 13 residues. The V gene's germline CDR1 is SGHDT and CDR2 YYEEEE. Trimming left V 1 base short and J 6 bases short, with 7 bases between. CDR3 DNA: TGTGCCAGCAGCTTGCAGGTACCCGGGGAGCTGTTTTTT. Its translation: CASSLQVPGELFF.

Worth noting for this clonotype: One base away lies a much larger clone, so this may be a sequencing read error. The rearrangement joins TRBV9 to TRBJ2-2, with D uncertain. Germline assignment: CDR1 SGDLS and CDR2 YYNGEE. The CDR3 totals 15 residues. V was clipped by 1 base and J by 1 base, with 8 bases between them. CDR3 in amino acids: CASSVHPRNTGELFF. CDR3 coding DNA: TGTGCCAGCAGCGTACACCCGAGGAACACCGGGGAGCTGTTTTTT.

CDR3 nucleotides: TGTGCCAGCAGCGTAGCTACGGGGGCGGGGAATACTGAAGCTTTCTTT. Its translation is CASSVATGAGNTEAFF. J is TRBJ1-1 and V is TRBV9, with D possibly matching TRBD1 (6 bases). The CDR3 consists of 16 residues. Per the germline V gene, CDR1 is SGDLS and CDR2 is YYNGEE. V gave up 0 bases and J gave up 5 bases, with 17 bases separating them. Looking up the rest from reference TRBV9 and TRBJ1-1 gives the full variable domain: DSGVTQTPKHLITATGQRVTLRCSPRSGDLSVYWYQQSLDQGLQFLIQYYNGEERAKGNILERFSAQQFPDLHSELNLSSLELGDSALYFCASSVATGAGNTEAFFGQGTRLTVV.

Comments on this clonotype: A single base separates this from a much larger clone, so it may be a read error. This sequence joins TRBV11-3 and TRBJ1-1; D ambiguous. Trimming took off 1 base at V and 7 bases at J, with 4 bases between the two ends. This CDR3 spans 11 amino acids. CDR1 SGHNT and CDR2 YENEEA come from the germline V gene. The CDR3 is CASSLAREAFF. The DNA for the CDR3 is TGTGCCAGCAGCTTAGCCCGTGAAGCTTTCTTT.

This clonotype was found many times. The chain links TRBV20-1 to TRBJ2-4, with a weak D call TRBD1 (6 bases). Trimming left V 3 bases short and J 11 bases short, with 20 bases between. The CDR3 has 14 amino acids. Germline V gene data show CDR1 as DFQATT and CDR2 as SNEGSKA (reference sequence). This CDR3 reads CSASKDSVGVVQYF. CDR3 bases: TGCAGTGCTAGTAAGGACAGCGTCGGGGTGGTTCAGTACTTC.

This clonotype has only one observation. The rearrangement uses TRBV14 and TRBJ2-1; TRBD2 agrees at 7 bases. The germline V gene encodes CDR1 SGHDN and CDR2 FVKESK. J gave up 8 bases and V 3 bases, and 13 bases lay outside the gene matches. This CDR3 comprises 16 residues. CDR3 nucleotides: TGTGCCAGCAGCCATCGAGCGGGACGGGGTAAGGATGAGCAGTTCTTC. Its protein product is CASSHRAGRGKDEQFF.

J is TRBJ1-2 and V is TRBV29-1, with D possibly TRBD1 on 6 matching bases. The V gene's germline CDR1 is SQVTM and CDR2 ANQGSEA. Trimming removed 2 bases at V and 6 bases at J, with 13 bases between. The CDR3 loop spans 13 amino acids. The CDR3 here is CSVESYRENGYTF. The CDR3 nucleotides read TGCAGCGTTGAATCGTACAGGGAGAATGGCTACACCTTC.

This clonotype has just a few counts. The rearrangement joins TRBV21-1 to TRBJ1-1; TRBD1, the D gene given by the table, was not confirmed from the DNA. TRBV21-1 is given as a pseudogene. This CDR3 has 15 amino acids. CDR3 protein: CASSSNRGMNTEAFF. The CDR3 coding sequence is TGTGCCAGCAGCAGTAACAGGGGGATGAACACTGAAGCTTTCTTT.

The V gene is TRBV24-1, the J gene TRBJ1-2, with D possibly being TRBD1 (5 bases). This CDR3 has 17 amino acids. Per the germline V gene, CDR1 is KGHDR and CDR2 is SFDVKD. Trimming took 3 bases from V and 2 from J, leaving 18 bases between them. CDR3: CATSDKAGSDTNYGYTF. DNA of the CDR3: TGTGCCACCAGTGATAAAGCGGGGTCGGACACCAACTATGGCTACACCTTC.

This clonotype was seen more than once but under ten times. The germline gene is not matched at one end of the junction; a read error may be the cause. The chain carries TRBV19 and TRBJ1-5; no firm D call. The CDR3 runs 15 residues. CDR1 is LNHDA and CDR2 is SQIVND in the germline V gene (reference sequence). For the CDR3, the DNA is TGTGCCAGTGGTATAAAGATTCATAGCAATCAGCCCCAGCATTTT. Residues: CASGIKIHSNQPQHF.

This clonotype was counted ten times or more. V usage is TRBV27 and J usage is TRBJ2-2; D call uncertain. The CDR3 has 14 amino acids. The ends were cut back, 2 bases at V and 4 bases at J, with 8 bases in the middle. Germline V gene data show CDR1 as MNHEY and CDR2 as SMNVEV (reference sequence). CDR3 DNA: TGTGCCAGCAGTTTAGGAGTTCCCACCGGGGAGCTGTTTTTT. Amino acids: CASSLGVPTGELFF.